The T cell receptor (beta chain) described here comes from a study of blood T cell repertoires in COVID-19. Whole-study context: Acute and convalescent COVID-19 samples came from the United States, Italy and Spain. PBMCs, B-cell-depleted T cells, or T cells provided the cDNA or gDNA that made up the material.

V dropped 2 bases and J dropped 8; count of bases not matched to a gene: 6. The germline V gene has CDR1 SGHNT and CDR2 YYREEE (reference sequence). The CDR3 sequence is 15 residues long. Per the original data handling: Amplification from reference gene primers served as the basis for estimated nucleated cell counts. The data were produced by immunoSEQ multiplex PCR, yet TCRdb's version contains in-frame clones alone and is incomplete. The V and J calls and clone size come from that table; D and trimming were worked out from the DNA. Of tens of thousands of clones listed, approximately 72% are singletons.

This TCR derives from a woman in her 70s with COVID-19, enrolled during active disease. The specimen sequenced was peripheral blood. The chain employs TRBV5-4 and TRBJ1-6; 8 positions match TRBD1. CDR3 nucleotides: TGTGCCAGCAGCTTCGCCAGGGGGCATGATTCACCCCTCCACTTT. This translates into CASSFARGHDSPLHF.